One and the same sample provided the 13 T cell receptor beta chains below, sequenced in a study of blood T cell repertoires in COVID-19. Libraries were prepared by immunoSEQ multiplex PCR; TCRdb keeps only in-frame clonotypes and omits some of them. The sample yields some 120,000 clones, approximately 80% seen once. Sequencing input: peripheral blood. Receptors were obtained from a woman in her fifties or sixties with acute or convalescent COVID-19.

The rearrangement uses TRBV19 and TRBJ2-1, with 12 bases fitting TRBD2. Trimming took 5 bases from V and 9 from J; bases not matched to a gene: 17. The CDR3 is 18 residues long. Germline CDR1 LNHDA, CDR2 SQIVND (reference sequence). The CDR3 region is CASSPWVASGGVSGEQFF. The CDR3 DNA is TGTGCCAGTAGTCCCTGGGTGGCTAGCGGGGGGGTTTCGGGTGAGCAGTTCTTC.

This sequence joins TRBV7-8 and TRBJ1-2; 8 positions match TRBD1. This CDR3 spans 15 amino acids. J gave up 1 base and V 3 bases, and 4 bases lay outside the gene matches. The V gene's germline CDR1 is SGHVS and CDR2 FQNEAQ. This CDR3 reads CASSLDRALNYGYTF. The CDR3 coding sequence is TGTGCCAGCAGCTTGGACAGGGCCCTTAACTATGGCTACACCTTC.

This sequence joins TRBV19 and TRBJ1-2; D is unclear. The V and J ends lost 3 bases and 5 bases respectively, with 13 bases between them. This CDR3 has 14 residues. Germline lookup yields CDR1 LNHDA and CDR2 SQIVND (reference sequence). Here the CDR3 reads CASSISHNDYGYTF. The CDR3 bases are TGTGCCAGTAGTATCAGTCACAATGATTATGGCTACACCTTC. Drawing the rest from reference TRBV19 and TRBJ1-2, the complete variable domain is DGGITQSPKYLFRKEGQNVTLSCEQNLNHDAMYWYRQDPGQGLRLIYYSQIVNDFQKGDIAEGYSVSREKKESFPLTVTSAQKNPTAFYLCASSISHNDYGYTFGSGTRLTVV.

This rearrangement joins TRBV6-5 to TRBJ2-7, with D uncertain. The V end was cut by 6 bases, the J end by 4 bases, with 10 bases between. This CDR3 contains 12 residues. Germline values: CDR1 MNHEY, CDR2 SVGAGI. The CDR3 DNA reads as TGTGCCAGCAGCGCGGAAGCATACGAGCAGTACTTC. Its translation is CASSAEAYEQYF.

This clone came up a few times. CDR3 in DNA: TGTGCCAGCAGTGCCCGGTCGCGGCCAGATACGCAGTATTTT. The encoded protein is CASSARSRPDTQYF. The genes are TRBV2 and TRBJ2-3; D unclear. V was trimmed by 4 bases and J by 4 bases, leaving 12 bases between them. This CDR3 comprises 14 residues. The germline V gene has CDR1 SNHLY and CDR2 FYNNEI.

This chain links TRBV5-4 with TRBJ1-2; the match to TRBD1 covers 7 bases. V shed 4 bases, J shed 7 bases, and the junction held 7 bases outside the gene matches. The CDR3 totals 13 residues. Germline-derived CDR1 and CDR2 are SGHNT and YYREEE (reference sequence). The CDR3 here is CASSRDRAAGYTF. The CDR3 DNA reads TGTGCCAGCAGCCGTGACAGGGCGGCTGGCTACACCTTC.

The CDR3 nucleotides are TGTGCCAGCAGTGGGGACAGGATTAACACTGAAGCTTTCTTT. It codes for CASSGDRINTEAFF. The chain is built from TRBV6-1 and TRBJ1-1; 8 bases map to TRBD1. There are 14 residues in the CDR3. CDR1 is MNHNS and CDR2 is SASEGT in the germline V gene. The junction had 3 bases not matched to a gene; V was cut back by 4 bases and J by 2 bases.

This chain links TRBV6-5 with TRBJ1-6; no clear D gene. Germline CDR1 and CDR2: MNHEY and SVGAGI. CDR3 length equals 12 residues. The germline V and J ends were trimmed by 7 bases and 5 bases, with 6 bases remaining between them. This CDR3 reads CASTRNNSPLHF. The CDR3, as DNA: TGTGCCAGCACCAGAAATAATTCACCCCTCCACTTT.

This clone was seen more than once but under ten times. The chain joins TRBV4-2 to TRBJ1-2, with 7 bases aligning to TRBD1. The CDR3 sequence is 14 residues long. Germline CDR1 reads LGHNA; CDR2 reads YNFKEQ. The V and J ends lost 1 base and 5 bases, in that order; junction bases with no gene match: 4. CDR3 residues: CASSQAQGEYGYTF. CDR3 DNA: TGTGCCAGCAGCCAAGCGCAGGGGGAGTATGGCTACACCTTC.

The chain is built from TRBV6-2 or TRBV6-3 and TRBJ1-1; no clear D. Germline lookup yields CDR1 MNHEY and CDR2 SVGEGT. With 6 bases removed from V and 1 base from J, the gap between germline ends came to 9 bases. The CDR3 extends over 13 amino acids. CDR3 in amino acids: CASSREENTEAFF. CDR3 DNA: TGTGCCAGCAGCCGAGAGGAGAACACTGAAGCTTTCTTT.

The CDR3 DNA follows: TGTGCCAGCAGCGGGAGACCCTACGAGCAGTACTTC. Protein product: CASSGRPYEQYF. The chain carries TRBV2 and TRBJ2-7; perhaps TRBD2 as D (6 bases). V was clipped by 6 bases and J by 2 bases, with 8 bases between them. The CDR3 totals 12 residues. Per the germline V gene, CDR1 is SNHLY and CDR2 is FYNNEI. Supplemented by reference TRBV2 and TRBJ2-7, the full variable domain reads EPEVTQTPSHQVTQMGQEVILRCVPISNHLYFYWYRQILGQKVEFLVSFYNNEISEKSEIFDDQFSVERPDGSNFTLKIRSTKLEDSAMYFCASSGRPYEQYFGPGTRLTVT.

The chain uses TRBV11-2 and TRBJ2-7; TRBD2 matches at 7 bases. Germline assignment: CDR1 SGHAT and CDR2 FQNNGV. CDR3 length equals 15 residues. The V and J ends lost 4 bases and 6 bases, in that order; junction bases with no gene match: 12. The CDR3 DNA is TGTGCCAGCAGCTGGGCGGCGGGGGTAGGTCTCGAGCAGTACTTC. It encodes CASSWAAGVGLEQYF.

The rearrangement joins TRBV5-1 to TRBJ2-7; TRBD1 matches 7 bases. The CDR3 consists of 13 residues. From germline, CDR1 is SGHRS and CDR2 YFSETQ. V gave up 4 bases and J gave up 7 bases; unmatched junction bases: 8. This chain's CDR3 is CASSLWTGREQYF. For the CDR3, the DNA is TGCGCCAGCAGCCTATGGACAGGTCGTGAGCAGTACTTC.